At least ten counts were recorded for the clone carrying this TCR beta chain. From the 5' RACE reads, TCRdb called clonotypes with MiXCR, one entry per CDR3 protein. The table includes about 96,000 distinct CDR3 sequences, approximately 18% detected once. This specimen belongs to a study of T cells of healthy individuals. Trimming took 3 bases from V and 1 from J; bases not matched to a gene: 17. Germline CDR1 reads SEHNR; CDR2 reads FQNEAQ (reference sequence). This CDR3 comprises 19 residues. The rearrangement joins TRBV7-9 to TRBJ1-1; 7 bases map to TRBD1. The sequence came from a human donor in good health. The CDR3 loop is CASSFPKGADGATNTEAFF. In DNA form, the CDR3 reads TGTGCCAGCAGCTTCCCTAAGGGGGCGGACGGGGCGACGAACACTGAAGCTTTCTTT.